This T cell receptor (beta chain) is drawn from a study of OX40 agonist ivuxolimab in advanced cancers. Method: immunoSEQ multiplex PCR; TCRdb's copy keeps in-frame clones and lacks some. Here the sample spans roughly 90,000 clones, about 90% being singletons. The germline V gene encodes CDR1 SGHDN and CDR2 FVKESK. This CDR3 has 14 residues. V dropped 4 bases and J dropped 10; count of bases not matched to a gene: 8. This sequence joins TRBV14 and TRBJ1-4, with 8 bases matching TRBD1. The sequenced sample was CD4+ or CD8+ T cells sorted from blood, obtained in a trial of the OX40 agonist ivuxolimab. The sequence derives from an adult with an advanced solid tumor such as melanoma, head and neck, liver or kidney cancer. As DNA, the CDR3 is TGTGCCAGCAGCCCCGGACAGGGATTGGTAAAACTGTTTTTT. This encodes CASSPGQGLVKLFF.